A single sample gave rise to the 28 T cell receptor beta chains below, sequenced in a study of shared clonotypes between healthy human individuals (dated by TCRdb to 2018 to 2020). Library preparation was by the immunoSEQ multiplex PCR assay. TCRdb limited this immuneACCESS table to in-frame rearrangements with V and J called. A share of clones is missing; checked studies link under half to unresolved V genes, and the rest is unexplained. This sample is represented by around 200,000 clones; approximately 60% of them were singletons. More than 9% of the sample belongs to the ten largest clones. Sequences were obtained from memory CD4+ T cells sorted from blood. Read against the paper, the sample's cell subset or site label means: CD45RA-negative fraction. The receptor source for this set is a man between 25 and 39 years old in good health.

J is TRBJ2-1 and V is TRBV25-1, with 12 bases that match TRBD1. CDR1 is MGHDK, CDR2 SYGVNS, per germline. V trimming: 6 bases; J trimming: 4 bases; junction bases outside the gene matches: 4. There are 15 residues in the CDR3. The CDR3 protein is CASRGTGGLYNEQFF. CDR3 coding DNA: TGTGCCAGCAGGGGGACAGGGGGCCTATACAATGAGCAGTTCTTC.

The table lists this clone with a few counts. This chain uses TRBV27 with TRBJ2-1; D is unclear. The V and J ends lost 4 bases and 7 bases respectively, with 17 bases between them. Germline V gene sequence: CDR1 MNHEY, CDR2 SMNVEV (reference sequence). The CDR3 is 15 amino acids. This CDR3 is CASSSRLSSPNEQFF. For the CDR3, the DNA is TGTGCCAGCAGTTCTCGGTTAAGTAGTCCAAATGAGCAGTTCTTC.

With respect to this clone: It may be a read error: a sequence one base away is much more abundant. The same CDR3 is also encoded by other DNA sequences in this sample. The chain employs TRBV7-2 and TRBJ2-1; TRBD1 matches at 7 bases. CDR1 and CDR2 (germline): SGHTA, FQGNSA. CDR3 size: 12 residues. The CDR3 sequence: CASSFSTGIAFF. As DNA, the CDR3 is TGTGCTAGCAGCTTCTCGACAGGGATTGCGTTCTTC. The variable domain in full, with the rest retrieved from reference TRBV7-2 and TRBJ2-1, is GAGVSQSPSNKVTEKGKDVELRCDPISGHTALYWYRQSLGQGLEFLIYFQGNSAPDKSGLPSDRFSAERTGGSVSTLTIQRTQQEDSAVYLCASSFSTGIAFFGPGTRLTVL.

The V and J genes are TRBV27 and TRBJ2-7, with D unclear. The CDR3 has 16 amino acids. V was shortened by 6 bases and J by 11 bases, with 29 bases between the two germline ends. Germline loops: CDR1 MNHEY, CDR2 SMNVEV (reference sequence). The CDR3 loop reads CASSKFPEKTNSKEYF. CDR3 coding DNA: TGTGCCAGCAGCAAGTTCCCGGAAAAGACAAACTCGAAAGAGTACTTC.

V is TRBV14 and J is TRBJ2-5; 8 nucleotides match TRBD2. This CDR3 region has 18 residues. Germline V gene lookup returns CDR1 SGHDN and CDR2 FVKESK. Trimming took 0 bases from V and 6 from J; bases not matched to a gene: 15. CDR3 loop: CASSQEGFRGRRGQTQYF. In nucleotides, the CDR3 is TGTGCCAGCAGCCAAGAAGGATTCCGCGGGAGGCGGGGGCAGACCCAGTACTTC.

This clone was observed a handful of times. V and J are TRBV7-2 and TRBJ2-3; 8 nucleotides line up with TRBD1. The V segment lost 5 bases and the J segment 2 bases; nucleotides outside the gene matches: 6. Germline CDR1 is SGHTA and CDR2 is FQGNSA. The CDR3 sequence is 15 residues long. The DNA of the CDR3 is TGTGCCAGCAGCATACAGGGGGTGTACACAGATACGCAGTATTTT. The encoded protein is CASSIQGVYTDTQYF.

The genes are TRBV29-1 and TRBJ2-5; no definite D call. The CDR3 covers 11 residues. In germline, CDR1 is SQVTM, CDR2 ANQGSEA. V was trimmed by 7 bases and J by 4 bases, leaving 10 bases between them. The CDR3 nucleotides are TGCAGCGGTCGTTTAGGAGAGACCCAGTACTTC. It encodes CSGRLGETQYF.

This clone was picked up one time. The rearrangement joins TRBV7-2 to TRBJ1-4; 11 nucleotides line up with TRBD1. The germline CDR1 and CDR2 sequences are SGHTA and FQGNSA. The CDR3 covers 15 residues. The V gene end was trimmed by 4 bases and the J gene end by 8 bases; junction bases not matched to a gene: 6. CDR3 loop: CASSSDRGLGEKLFF. Here the CDR3 DNA reads TGTGCCAGCAGCTCGGACAGGGGGCTGGGCGAAAAACTGTTTTTT.

This clone showed up just a few times. The V call is TRBV7-2, the J call TRBJ2-1; 12 bases map to TRBD2. Trimming cost V 5 bases and J 8 bases; bases outside gene matches: 13. Per the germline V gene, CDR1 is SGHTA and CDR2 is FQGNSA. CDR3 length: 17 residues. CDR3 protein: CASSPIPGTSGLDEQFF. Written as DNA, the CDR3 is TGTGCCAGCAGCCCAATACCCGGGACTAGCGGGTTAGATGAGCAGTTCTTC.

This rearrangement joins TRBV21-1 to TRBJ1-3. TRBV21-1 is termed a pseudogene. There are 12 residues in the CDR3. CDR3 region: CASGGTGNTIYF. The CDR3 coding sequence is TGTGCCAGCGGAGGAACTGGAAACACCATATATTTT.

The chain combines TRBV4-2 with TRBJ2-7; 10 bases line up with TRBD2. V was clipped by 3 bases and J by 2 bases; unmatched bases: 7. In germline, CDR1 is LGHNA, CDR2 YNFKEQ. CDR3 size: 16 residues. This CDR3 is CASSQTTSGSTYEQYF. Here the CDR3 DNA reads TGTGCCAGCAGCCAGACGACTAGCGGGTCGACCTACGAGCAGTACTTC.

The V and J genes are TRBV9 and TRBJ2-7; 7 bases align to TRBD2. This CDR3 region has 17 residues. Trimming at V came to 4 bases and at J to 2 bases, leaving 15 bases not matched to a gene. Per germline, CDR1 SGDLS and CDR2 YYNGEE. The CDR3: CASSPRGSGGATYEQYF. CDR3 nucleotides: TGTGCCAGCAGCCCGCGGGGGAGTGGAGGGGCAACCTACGAGCAGTACTTC.

V gene TRBV19 combines with J gene TRBJ2-1; D remains unclear. Germline V lookup: CDR1 LNHDA, CDR2 SQIVND (reference sequence). V gave up 4 bases and J gave up 9 bases, with 10 bases separating them. The CDR3 runs 12 residues. DNA of the CDR3: TGTGCCAGTAGTACTAGTGGCGGTGAGCAGTTCTTC. Its translation: CASSTSGGEQFF.

This clone showed up just once. The chain is built from TRBV11-2 and TRBJ2-5, with 7 bases fitting TRBD1. The germline V gene has CDR1 SGHAT and CDR2 FQNNGV. The CDR3 consists of 17 residues. With V trimmed by 2 bases and J by 4 bases, 13 bases remained unmatched. CDR3 residues: CASSLYGGRSGGETQYF. CDR3 nucleotides: TGTGCCAGCAGCTTATATGGGGGACGTTCAGGGGGAGAGACCCAGTACTTC.

The gene calls are TRBV2 and TRBJ1-2, with TRBD1 matching over 10 bases. Germline CDR1 SNHLY, CDR2 FYNNEI. V lost 6 bases, J lost 5 bases, and 6 bases stayed unmatched. This CDR3 region has 14 residues. The CDR3 nucleotides read TGTGCCAGCAGCTATGCGGGACAGGGGTATGGCTACACCTTC. It yields the protein CASSYAGQGYGYTF.

In this sample, this clone turned up a few times. The V and J genes are TRBV15 and TRBJ2-5; D could derive from TRBD1 or TRBD2 (5 bases each). The CDR3 is made up of 13 amino acids. The germline gives CDR1 LNHNV, CDR2 YYDKDF (reference sequence). Between the trimmed V and J ends, which lost 7 bases and 1 base, there was a span of 10 bases. DNA of the CDR3: TGTGCCACCACTTGGGACCTCCAAGAGACCCAGTACTTC. The encoded protein is CATTWDLQETQYF.

This clone was picked up many times. The CDR3 DNA reads TGTGCTAGTGGTTTCGGGGGAAATCAGCCCCAGCATTTT. Its translation is CASGFGGNQPQHF. The chain is built from TRBV12-5 and TRBJ1-5, with D possibly TRBD1 on 5 matching bases. The CDR3 is 13 amino acids. Trimming took 3 bases from V and 4 from J, leaving 7 bases between them. Germline CDR1 LGHNT, CDR2 FRNRAP. Together with reference TRBV12-5 and TRBJ1-5, the CDR3 gives the full variable domain: DARVTQTPRHKVTEMGQEVTMRCQPILGHNTVFWYRQTMMQGLELLAYFRNRAPLDDSGMPKDRFSAEMPDATLATLKIQPSEPRDSAVYFCASGFGGNQPQHFGDGTRLSIL.

The chain joins TRBV5-4 to TRBJ2-2; 7 nucleotides align to TRBD2. Trimming took 4 bases from V and 4 from J; bases not matched to a gene: 10. This CDR3 is built from 16 residues. Germline CDR1 and CDR2: SGHNT and YYREEE (reference sequence). CDR3 nucleotides: TGTGCCAGCAGCCCCGCGGGGAGGGTCGCCACCGGGGAGCTGTTTTTT. Its translation is CASSPAGRVATGELFF.

The chain has TRBV7-9 and TRBJ2-5; D unresolved. The CDR3 spans 15 residues. CDR1 and CDR2 from the germline V gene are SEHNR and FQNEAQ (reference sequence). Trimming pared 5 bases from V and 4 bases from J, leaving 17 bases between. CDR3 nucleotides: TGTGCCAGCAGCCCGAAGCGCCGAGTCGGAGAGACCCAGTACTTC. Encoded protein: CASSPKRRVGETQYF.

This sequence joins TRBV28 and TRBJ2-1; the match to TRBD2 covers 9 bases. This CDR3 is built from 16 residues. V dropped 5 bases and J dropped 5; count of bases not matched to a gene: 10. Germline V gene sequence: CDR1 MDHEN, CDR2 SYDVKM. CDR3 in DNA: TGTGCCAGCAGTACATTAGCGGGAGTGGATGACAATGAGCAGTTCTTC. Protein: CASSTLAGVDDNEQFF.

In this sample, this clone turned up many times. The chain employs TRBV6-5 and TRBJ2-1; tentatively, D is TRBD2 (7 bases). The CDR3 consists of 12 residues. The ends were cut back, 6 bases at V and 12 bases at J, with 15 bases in the middle. The germline gives CDR1 MNHEY, CDR2 SVGAGI. DNA of the CDR3: TGTGCCAGCAGCGACACTAGGGGGGGGCAGTTCTTC. This translates into CASSDTRGGQFF.

CDR3 amino acids: CASSVTGTAEYNEQFF. The CDR3 DNA sequence: TGTGCCAGCAGCGTAACCGGGACAGCCGAGTACAATGAGCAGTTCTTC. The chain uses TRBV9 and TRBJ2-1; 7 bases agree with TRBD1. Trimming cost V 1 base and J 4 bases; bases outside gene matches: 8. The germline V gene encodes CDR1 SGDLS and CDR2 YYNGEE. The CDR3 consists of 16 residues.

The chain combines TRBV14 with TRBJ2-1, with a possible D match to TRBD2 (6 bases). The V gene's germline CDR1 is SGHDN and CDR2 FVKESK. This CDR3 has 14 amino acids. The ends were cut back, 2 bases at V and 6 bases at J, with 11 bases in the middle. The CDR3 protein is CASSQRRDSNEQFF. CDR3 bases: TGTGCCAGCAGCCAACGAAGGGACTCCAATGAGCAGTTCTTC.

In this sample, this clone turned up a few times. The rearrangement links TRBV7-8 to TRBJ1-2, with a weak D call TRBD1 (5 bases). This CDR3 contains 15 residues. Trimming took off 3 bases at V and 3 bases at J, with 14 bases between the two ends. Germline CDR1 is SGHVS and CDR2 is FQNEAQ. The CDR3 sequence: CASSLAGPEDYGYTF. Here the CDR3 DNA reads TGTGCCAGCAGCTTGGCGGGGCCAGAGGACTATGGCTACACCTTC.

This clone was detected many times. V gene TRBV5-1 combines with J gene TRBJ2-6; the match to TRBD2 covers 12 bases. The germline V gene encodes CDR1 SGHRS and CDR2 YFSETQ. There are 22 residues in the CDR3. V dropped 3 bases and J dropped 0; count of bases not matched to a gene: 16. In DNA form, the CDR3 reads TGCGCCAGCAGCTCGCCGGCTAGCGGGAGGGGCGGGGCTGTCTCTGGGGCCAACGTCCTGACTTTC. It specifies CASSSPASGRGGAVSGANVLTF.

This chain links TRBV5-1 with TRBJ2-2; 9 bases align to TRBD1. This CDR3 contains 16 residues. The germline gives CDR1 SGHRS, CDR2 YFSETQ. Germline trimming cut 3 bases from V and 3 bases from J; bases unmatched to any gene: 6. The CDR3 loop is CASSYEGQGDTGELFF. Here the CDR3 DNA reads TGCGCCAGCAGCTACGAGGGACAGGGCGACACCGGGGAGCTGTTTTTT.

CDR3 sequence reads: CASSDQMDTQYF. For the CDR3, the DNA is TGCGCCAGCAGCGACCAAATGGATACGCAGTATTTT. The chain is built from TRBV5-1 and TRBJ2-3; D gene uncertain. The CDR3 is made up of 12 amino acids. CDR1 is SGHRS, CDR2 YFSETQ, per germline. V shed 4 bases and J shed 6 bases, with 9 bases lying between them.

This chain links TRBV19 with TRBJ1-4; D unclear. CDR1 is LNHDA, CDR2 SQIVND, per germline (reference sequence). Trimming pared 7 bases from V and 2 bases from J, leaving 11 bases between. This CDR3 contains 14 residues. The CDR3 nucleotides read TGTGCCAGTAACCAGTGGGCGACTAATGAAAAACTGTTTTTT. Encoded protein: CASNQWATNEKLFF. Together with reference TRBV19 and TRBJ1-4, the CDR3 gives the full variable domain: DGGITQSPKYLFRKEGQNVTLSCEQNLNHDAMYWYRQDPGQGLRLIYYSQIVNDFQKGDIAEGYSVSREKKESFPLTVTSAQKNPTAFYLCASNQWATNEKLFFGSGTQLSVL.